This T cell receptor beta chain stems from a study of T cells in Graves' hyperthyroidism and ophthalmopathy. Uncontrolled infections, other autoimmune diseases, pregnancy or lactation led to exclusion of patients. Diagnoses rested on clinical symptoms, serum thyroxine and TRAb, thyroid ultrasound and orbital computed tomography. This CDR3 is 15 amino acids long. CDR1 is KGHDR and CDR2 is SFDVKD in the germline V gene. Study-level points and caveats: A model of 13 V-J pairs discriminated ophthalmopathy from stable hyperthyroidism.

Regarding this clonotype: Its antigen is as yet unknown. Being one base from a much bigger clone, this may be a read error.

From RNA transcripts, TCR beta CDR3 regions were amplified. First-round RT-PCR with HTBI primers amplified the TCR CDR3 region. TCRdb ran MiXCR on the multiplex PCR reads and lists one entry per CDR3 protein. The sample includes around 660,000 distinct CDR3 sequences, about 45% of them seen just once. The sample consisted of peripheral blood or thyroid tissue (not recorded which). This TCR came from an adult man with Graves' disease, either hyperthyroidism or ophthalmopathy (not recorded which). The gene calls are TRBV24-1 and TRBJ2-7, with 7 nucleotides matching TRBD2. Here the CDR3 reads CAPSDPRTRPYEQYF. The DNA for the CDR3 is TGTGCCCCCAGTGATCCGAGGACTAGACCCTACGAGCAGTACTTC.